The clone carrying this T cell receptor beta chain was seen at least ten times. The antigen is not known. The data are from a study of CD8 T cells in ankylosing spondylitis. TCRdb itself ran the 5' RACE reads through MiXCR, one entry per CDR3 protein. The sample has over 450,000 distinct CDR3 sequences; roughly 13% are singletons. General study results and limits: Reports say disease-linked clones showed up significantly more in matched ankylosing spondylitis synovial fluid. One TCR beta motif, made up of eight or nine highly homologous variants, appeared characteristic of ankylosing spondylitis blood. Disease-linked clones displayed a CD8+ phenotype and appeared relatively rarely in peripheral blood.

Input material: blood, either unsorted or a sorted T cell fraction (not recorded which). The sequence was collected from a male donor with ankylosing spondylitis.

This CDR3 reads CASSLLATDTEAFF. In DNA form, the CDR3 reads TGCGCCAGCAGCCTCCTGGCGACTGACACTGAAGCTTTCTTT. The J gene is TRBJ1-1, the V gene TRBV5-1, with D unclear. This CDR3 contains 14 residues. Germline V gives CDR1 SGHRS, CDR2 YFSETQ. V lost 4 bases and J lost 3, with 13 bases in between.